One and the same sample provided the 32 T cell receptor beta chains below, sequenced in a study of chemoradiotherapy in HPV16-positive cancers. Clones were sequenced by immunoSEQ multiplex PCR, and TCRdb holds only the in-frame ones, with some missing. Of about 8,000 clones listed, around three quarters are singletons. This material was acquired from a patient who underwent chemoradiotherapy. The source is a human donor with HPV-associated anogenital cancer.

The chain is built from TRBV2 and TRBJ2-3, with a possible D match to TRBD1 (6 bases). Germline CDR1 SNHLY, CDR2 FYNNEI. V dropped 0 bases and J dropped 0 bases, with 7 bases sitting between them. CDR3 length: 15 amino acids. The CDR3 nucleotides read TGTGCCAGCAGTGAAGCGGGGGCTAGCACAGATACGCAGTATTTT. It yields the protein CASSEAGASTDTQYF. Combining the CDR3 with reference TRBV2 and TRBJ2-3 gives the whole variable domain EPEVTQTPSHQVTQMGQEVILRCVPISNHLYFYWYRQILGQKVEFLVSFYNNEISEKSEIFDDQFSVERPDGSNFTLKIRSTKLEDSAMYFCASSEAGASTDTQYFGPGTRLTVL.

This clone has a handful of counts. The rearrangement joins TRBV6-1 to TRBJ2-7; 9 positions agree with TRBD2. The germline gives CDR1 MNHNS, CDR2 SASEGT. The CDR3 is 13 amino acids. V trimming: 5 bases; J trimming: 7 bases; junction bases outside the gene matches: 6. CDR3 sequence (DNA): TGTGCCAGCAGTCCTAGCGGGATGGGGGAGCAGTACTTC. Translated, it gives CASSPSGMGEQYF.

V is TRBV27 and J is TRBJ2-1; D gene unclear. Germline V CDR1 and CDR2: MNHEY, SMNVEV (reference sequence). This CDR3 spans 14 amino acids. Trimming removed 4 bases from V and 8 bases from J, with 15 bases in between. The CDR3 region is CASSSPPEGDEQFF. The CDR3 region has the DNA TGTGCCAGCAGTTCCCCGCCGGAAGGTGATGAGCAGTTCTTC.

CDR3 in DNA: TGTGCCAGCAGCAGGCCGGGACAGGGCCTCGTGAACACTGAAGCTTTCTTT. Amino acid sequence: CASSRPGQGLVNTEAFF. The V gene is TRBV5-6, the J gene TRBJ1-1; 9 positions match TRBD1. Trimming at V came to 4 bases and at J to 0 bases, leaving 10 bases not matched to a gene. Germline V gives CDR1 SGHDT, CDR2 YYEEEE. The CDR3 consists of 17 residues.

V usage is TRBV6-5 and J usage is TRBJ2-7, with 10 bases identical to TRBD2. Germline V lookup: CDR1 MNHEY, CDR2 SVGAGI. This CDR3 region has 14 residues. The junction had 4 bases not matched to a gene; V was cut back by 6 bases and J by 2 bases. CDR3: CASRPLAGAYEQYF. CDR3 nucleotide sequence: TGTGCCAGCAGACCGCTAGCGGGGGCCTACGAGCAGTACTTC.

The chain uses TRBV28 and TRBJ1-2; 10 nucleotides agree with TRBD1. The CDR3 has 14 amino acids. J gave up 14 bases and V 6 bases, and 15 bases lay outside the gene matches. Germline loops: CDR1 MDHEN, CDR2 SYDVKM. The CDR3 here is CASSLRTGGRSRTF. In DNA, the CDR3 is TGTGCCAGCAGCCTCCGGACAGGGGGAAGGAGTAGGACCTTC.

This clone was recorded once. This chain joins TRBV11-2 and TRBJ2-5; D possibly uses TRBD1 or TRBD2 (5 bases each). Looked up from germline, CDR1 is SGHAT and CDR2 is FQNNGV. The CDR3 contains 14 residues. V gave up 0 bases and J gave up 5 bases, with 10 bases separating them. The CDR3 region is CASSLDLGVETQYF. The DNA of the CDR3 is TGTGCCAGCAGCTTAGATCTGGGGGTGGAGACCCAGTACTTC.

The genes are TRBV5-1 and TRBJ2-7; the match to TRBD1 covers 8 bases. CDR3 length: 16 residues. V lost 4 bases to trimming and J lost 0 bases; unmatched junction nucleotides: 9. The germline V gene has CDR1 SGHRS and CDR2 YFSETQ. The CDR3 is CASSADRGTSSYEQYF. In DNA form, the CDR3 reads TGCGCCAGCAGCGCAGACAGGGGCACGAGCTCCTACGAGCAGTACTTC.

The chain is built from TRBV30 and TRBJ2-7; D could derive from TRBD1 or TRBD2 (6 bases each). CDR3 length: 14 amino acids. Trimming cost V 0 bases and J 3 bases, with 12 bases left between them. The germline V gene has CDR1 GTSNPN and CDR2 SVGIG (reference sequence). CDR3 in DNA: TGTGCCTGGAGTGTAGTGGGGGGCGGCTACGAGCAGTACTTC. Protein product: CAWSVVGGGYEQYF.

The V call is TRBV30, the J call TRBJ1-1; tentatively, D is TRBD1 (6 bases). The CDR3 sequence is 15 residues long. CDR1 is GTSNPN, CDR2 SVGIG, per germline (reference sequence). The V end lost 1 base, the J end lost 0 bases, and 12 bases lay between the germline ends. The CDR3 sequence is CAWSGGAGVNTEAFF. The CDR3 DNA follows: TGTGCCTGGAGTGGGGGGGCAGGGGTGAACACTGAAGCTTTCTTT.

This clone appeared a few times. V usage is TRBV5-6 and J usage is TRBJ2-2; D is unclear. Trimming stripped 3 bases from V and 1 base from J, with 7 bases between. This CDR3 region has 14 residues. From germline, CDR1 is SGHDT and CDR2 YYEEEE. CDR3 nucleotides: TGTGCCAGCAGCTGGGCCATGAACACCGGGGAGCTGTTTTTT. Translating gives CASSWAMNTGELFF.

The chain links TRBV6-4 to TRBJ2-7; D is ambiguous. Germline loops: CDR1 MRHNA, CDR2 SNTAGT. With 0 bases removed from V and 3 bases from J, the gap between germline ends came to 15 bases. CDR3 length: 16 amino acids. CDR3 sequence: CASSDSGNAIFYEQYF. DNA for the CDR3: TGTGCCAGCAGTGACTCCGGTAACGCCATTTTCTACGAGCAGTACTTC.

This chain joins TRBV2 and TRBJ1-6; D is unclear. CDR3 length equals 13 residues. Between the trimmed V and J ends, which lost 5 bases and 10 bases, there was a span of 12 bases. Germline assignment: CDR1 SNHLY and CDR2 FYNNEI. In DNA, the CDR3 is TGTGCCAGCAGTCCTCCGGATAGCTCACCCCTCCACTTT. Translation gives CASSPPDSSPLHF. Full variable domain (rest looked up from reference TRBV2 and TRBJ1-6): EPEVTQTPSHQVTQMGQEVILRCVPISNHLYFYWYRQILGQKVEFLVSFYNNEISEKSEIFDDQFSVERPDGSNFTLKIRSTKLEDSAMYFCASSPPDSSPLHFGNGTRLTVT.

The CDR3 loop reads CAISDPLRGQGSSGANVLTF. The CDR3 DNA follows: TGTGCCATCAGTGACCCTCTAAGGGGACAGGGGAGCTCTGGGGCCAACGTCCTGACTTTC. V usage is TRBV10-3 and J usage is TRBJ2-6; 10 bases match TRBD1. The CDR3 has 20 amino acids. Looked up from germline, CDR1 is ENHRY and CDR2 is SYGVKD. Trimming at V came to 3 bases and at J to 0 bases, leaving 11 bases not matched to a gene.

V gene TRBV6-5 combines with J gene TRBJ2-5; 11 positions agree with TRBD2. CDR1 and CDR2 (germline): MNHEY, SVGAGI. This CDR3 is 15 amino acids long. The V segment lost 7 bases and the J segment 5 bases; nucleotides outside the gene matches: 9. Written as DNA, the CDR3 is TGTGCCAGCAAACCCACACTAGCGGGGGTGGAGACCCAGTACTTC. Protein product: CASKPTLAGVETQYF.

The chain combines TRBV27 with TRBJ2-2; D may be TRBD2 (5 bases). The ends were cut back, 5 bases at V and 7 bases at J, with 11 bases in the middle. The V gene's germline CDR1 is MNHEY and CDR2 SMNVEV (reference sequence). This CDR3 spans 13 amino acids. CDR3 in amino acids: CASSPGLRGELFF. The CDR3 nucleotides are TGTGCCAGCAGTCCAGGACTCCGCGGGGAGCTGTTTTTT.

The rearrangement joins TRBV19 to TRBJ2-7; 9 bases line up with TRBD1. J gave up 6 bases and V 5 bases, and 8 bases lay outside the gene matches. Germline loops: CDR1 LNHDA, CDR2 SQIVND (reference sequence). CDR3 length equals 14 residues. CDR3 in amino acids: CASSLSDRGGEQYF. CDR3 DNA: TGTGCCAGTAGTTTATCGGACAGGGGAGGCGAGCAGTACTTC.

V gene TRBV6-6 combines with J gene TRBJ2-7; D is perhaps TRBD1 or TRBD2 (7 bases each). CDR1 is MNHNY and CDR2 is SVGAGI in the germline V gene (reference sequence). V was trimmed by 7 bases and J by 5 bases, leaving 18 bases between them. CDR3 length: 14 amino acids. CDR3 coding DNA: TGTGCCAGCAACCCCCAGGGGGGGAGTAACGAGCAGTACTTC. Its translation: CASNPQGGSNEQYF.

This clone turned up a few times. The chain recombines TRBV2 with TRBJ2-1, with TRBD2 matching 10 bases. The germline CDR1 and CDR2 sequences are SNHLY and FYNNEI. V was clipped by 6 bases and J by 0 bases; unmatched bases: 2. The CDR3 runs 15 residues. The CDR3 is CASRAGGSSYNEQFF. Written as DNA, the CDR3 is TGTGCCAGCAGAGCGGGGGGGAGCTCCTACAATGAGCAGTTCTTC.

CDR3 sequence reads: CASSAPYGRSSGNTIYF. CDR3 in DNA: TGTGCCAGCAGCGCACCTTACGGACGGAGCTCTGGAAACACCATATATTTT. This rearrangement joins TRBV9 to TRBJ1-3; D gene ambiguous. Germline CDR1 and CDR2: SGDLS and YYNGEE. Trimming stripped 3 bases from V and 0 bases from J, with 16 bases between. The CDR3 consists of 17 residues.

As regards this clone: One junction end does not reproduce the germline sequence, and a read error may be involved. The chain joins TRBV11-2 to TRBJ2-7; D ambiguous. In germline, CDR1 is SGHAT, CDR2 FQNNGV. The CDR3 has 13 amino acids. The CDR3 spells CASSLGVYSLPFF. DNA for the CDR3: TGTGCCAGCAGCTTAGGAGTGTATAGCCTGCCGTTCTTC.

This chain connects TRBV23-1 to TRBJ1-5; the D gene is possibly TRBD1 (5 bases). TRBV23-1 is noted as an ORF with a role that remains uncertain. This CDR3 has 13 amino acids. V lost 7 bases to trimming and J lost 7 bases, with 14 bases between them. The CDR3 DNA sequence: TGCGCCAGCATGCGGGGCTCTCGACAGCCCCAGCATTTT. This sequence encodes CASMRGSRQPQHF.

V and J are TRBV5-6 and TRBJ2-1, with D unresolved. The CDR3 is made up of 15 amino acids. Germline-derived CDR1 and CDR2 are SGHDT and YYEEEE. V lost 2 bases to trimming and J lost 0 bases, with 9 bases between them. The CDR3 region is CASSFGTSSYNEQFF. The CDR3 DNA is TGTGCCAGCAGCTTCGGAACCAGCTCCTACAATGAGCAGTTCTTC.

The chain has TRBV2 and TRBJ2-5, with D possibly matching TRBD1 (6 bases). The CDR3 is made up of 14 amino acids. The ends were cut back, 9 bases at V and 1 base at J, with 15 bases in the middle. In germline, CDR1 is SNHLY, CDR2 FYNNEI. This CDR3 reads CASQTETGQETQYF. The CDR3 nucleotides read TGTGCCAGTCAAACCGAGACAGGCCAAGAGACCCAGTACTTC.

The V call is TRBV2, the J call TRBJ2-1; TRBD1 matches 9 bases. CDR1 SNHLY and CDR2 FYNNEI come from the germline V gene. There are 13 residues in the CDR3. J gave up 7 bases and V 6 bases, and 4 bases lay outside the gene matches. In nucleotides, the CDR3 is TGTGCCAGCAGGACAGGGGGGTTGAATGAGCAGTTCTTC. Protein: CASRTGGLNEQFF.

The chain is built from TRBV6-6 and TRBJ2-7; TRBD2 aligns across 7 bases. J gave up 2 bases and V 6 bases, and 7 bases lay outside the gene matches. Germline CDR1 and CDR2: MNHNY and SVGAGI (reference sequence). This CDR3 spans 14 amino acids. CDR3 sequence reads: CASRAAGRPYEQYF. The CDR3 nucleotides are TGTGCCAGCAGAGCAGCGGGACGGCCCTACGAGCAGTACTTC.

The CDR3 coding sequence is TGTGCCAGCAGCTCACTAGCGGGGGGGCGTGGTACGCAGTATTTT. Translating it yields CASSSLAGGRGTQYF. The V and J genes are TRBV6-5 and TRBJ2-3; TRBD2 agrees at 13 bases. The length of the CDR3 is 15 residues. Germline lookup yields CDR1 MNHEY and CDR2 SVGAGI. The V and J ends lost 6 bases and 8 bases, in that order; junction bases with no gene match: 8.

This chain uses TRBV15 with TRBJ2-3, with 8 positions matching TRBD2. Germline trimming cut 1 base from V and 1 base from J; bases unmatched to any gene: 16. In germline, CDR1 is LNHNV, CDR2 YYDKDF (reference sequence). The CDR3 length is 20 residues. In nucleotides, the CDR3 is TGTGCCACCAGCAGAGTACCCGGACTAGCACAGAGAAAAGGCACAGATACGCAGTATTTT. Its translation is CATSRVPGLAQRKGTDTQYF. Together with reference TRBV15 and TRBJ2-3, the CDR3 gives the full variable domain: DAMVIQNPRYQVTQFGKPVTLSCSQTLNHNVMYWYQQKSSQAPKLLFHYYDKDFNNEADTPDNFQSRRPNTSFCFLDIRSPGLGDTAMYLCATSRVPGLAQRKGTDTQYFGPGTRLTVL.

The chain uses TRBV2 and TRBJ2-7; the D gene is possibly TRBD2 (6 bases). Trimming took off 3 bases at V and 3 bases at J, with 12 bases between the two ends. The CDR3 covers 14 residues. The germline V gene encodes CDR1 SNHLY and CDR2 FYNNEI. Here the CDR3 DNA reads TGTGCCAGCAGTGAGGGCGGGGCCAACTACGAGCAGTACTTC. This encodes CASSEGGANYEQYF. Based on the CDR3 plus reference TRBV2 and TRBJ2-7, the full variable domain is EPEVTQTPSHQVTQMGQEVILRCVPISNHLYFYWYRQILGQKVEFLVSFYNNEISEKSEIFDDQFSVERPDGSNFTLKIRSTKLEDSAMYFCASSEGGANYEQYFGPGTRLTVT.

The chain has TRBV6-1 and TRBJ2-5, with unresolved D. The assigned J gene may be wrong: the sequence end matches TRBJ2-7 better. The CDR3 has 13 residues. Germline V gene sequence: CDR1 MNHNS, CDR2 SASEGT. CDR3 nucleotides: TGTGCCAGCAGTGAAGGAACCTCCTACGAGCAGTACTTC. Translated, it gives CASSEGTSYEQYF.

In its sample, this clone was seen once. The chain combines TRBV12-5 with TRBJ2-1; D is perhaps TRBD2 (5 bases). CDR3 length: 13 residues. Looked up from germline, CDR1 is LGHNT and CDR2 is FRNRAP. V dropped 7 bases and J dropped 7 bases, with 14 bases sitting between them. This CDR3 is CASAPGYQNEQFF. The CDR3, as DNA: TGTGCTAGTGCCCCGGGATACCAAAATGAGCAGTTCTTC.

This chain uses TRBV5-1 with TRBJ2-5; tentatively, D is TRBD1 or TRBD2 (6 bases each). V was clipped by 0 bases and J by 1 base, with 13 bases between them. The CDR3 is 16 amino acids. Germline V gene sequence: CDR1 SGHRS, CDR2 YFSETQ. For the CDR3, the DNA is TGCGCCAGCAGCTTGGGGGGGGCGAGGCGCCAAGAGACCCAGTACTTC. Amino acid sequence: CASSLGGARRQETQYF.